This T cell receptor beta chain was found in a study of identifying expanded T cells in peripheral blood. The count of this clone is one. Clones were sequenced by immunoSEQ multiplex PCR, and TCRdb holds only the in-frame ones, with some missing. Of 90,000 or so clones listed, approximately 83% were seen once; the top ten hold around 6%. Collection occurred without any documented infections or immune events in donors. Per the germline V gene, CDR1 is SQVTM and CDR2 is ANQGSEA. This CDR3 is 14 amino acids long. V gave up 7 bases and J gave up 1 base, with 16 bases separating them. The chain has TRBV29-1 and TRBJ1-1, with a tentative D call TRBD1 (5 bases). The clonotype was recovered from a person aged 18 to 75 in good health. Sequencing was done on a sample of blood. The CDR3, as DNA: TGCAGCGCCGGGGGTGGTACGGCGAACACTGAAGCTTTCTTT. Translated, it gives CSAGGGTANTEAFF.